The 30 T cell receptor beta chains reported below all come from one sample, sequenced in a study of T cell responses to AZD1222 COVID-19 vaccine. Sequencing used immunoSEQ multiplex PCR; TCRdb keeps in-frame clones, though not all of them. The data show 89,000 or so clones, 90% to 95% seen once. The sample here was peripheral blood, taken 28 days after the second AZD1222 dose. These receptors were obtained from an adult who received the AZD1222 COVID-19 vaccine.

This clone was observed a single time. The chain recombines TRBV5-4 with TRBJ1-2, with 8 positions matching TRBD1. The CDR3 loop spans 15 amino acids. Germline assignment: CDR1 SGHNT and CDR2 YYREEE (reference sequence). The V and J ends lost 4 bases and 6 bases, in that order; junction bases with no gene match: 11. CDR3 nucleotide sequence: TGTGCCAGCAGCGTAGACAGGGGCGCCGTCCATGGCTACACCTTC. The encoded protein is CASSVDRGAVHGYTF.

The rearrangement joins TRBV6-5 to TRBJ1-1; D uncertain. Per the germline V gene, CDR1 is MNHEY and CDR2 is SVGAGI. The CDR3 covers 12 residues. Deletions cut 0 bases from V and 14 bases from J, with 13 bases between. For the CDR3, the DNA is TGTGCCAGCAGTTACTCGCGGGAGGTGGCCTTCTTT. Amino acids: CASSYSREVAFF.

This clone appeared a few times. The V gene is TRBV4-1, the J gene TRBJ1-2, with 7 bases lining up with TRBD1. This CDR3 has 14 amino acids. Germline V gene sequence: CDR1 MGHRA, CDR2 YSYEKL. The V gene end was trimmed by 4 bases and the J gene end by 2 bases; junction bases not matched to a gene: 4. In DNA, the CDR3 is TGCGCCAGCAGCCGCCCGGACAGGAACTATGGCTACACCTTC. Its protein product is CASSRPDRNYGYTF.

V usage is TRBV10-3 and J usage is TRBJ1-1; D is perhaps TRBD1 (5 bases). Trimming took off 4 bases at V and 2 bases at J, with 8 bases between the two ends. CDR1 and CDR2 (germline): ENHRY, SYGVKD. The CDR3 has 13 residues. The CDR3 is CAISGGVNTEAFF. The CDR3 region has the DNA TGTGCCATCAGTGGGGGGGTAAACACTGAAGCTTTCTTT.

This clone qualifies as medium-sized. The same CDR3 arises from other DNA sequences in this sample as well. V is TRBV2 and J is TRBJ1-1; D call uncertain. Germline V gene sequence: CDR1 SNHLY, CDR2 FYNNEI. This CDR3 region has 13 residues. The V end lost 7 bases, the J end lost 2 bases, and 11 bases lay between the germline ends. CDR3 in amino acids: CASKGQQNTEAFF. CDR3 DNA sequence: TGTGCCAGCAAGGGTCAGCAAAACACTGAAGCTTTCTTT.

CDR3: CAWSVSYSALTDTQYF. The CDR3 DNA reads as TGTGCCTGGAGTGTATCGTACAGTGCCCTCACAGATACGCAGTATTTT. This rearrangement joins TRBV30 to TRBJ2-3; D remains unclear. Germline lookup yields CDR1 GTSNPN and CDR2 SVGIG (reference sequence). Deletions cut 0 bases from V and 2 bases from J, with 15 bases between. There are 16 residues in the CDR3. Using reference TRBV30 and TRBJ2-3 for the parts outside the CDR3, the full variable domain is SQTIHQWPATLVQPVGSPLSLECTVEGTSNPNLYWYRQAAGRGLQLLFYSVGIGQISSEVPQNLSASRPQDRQFILSSKKLLLSDSGFYLCAWSVSYSALTDTQYFGPGTRLTVL.

The V call is TRBV3-1 (or the pseudogene TRBV3-2), the J call TRBJ1-2; the D gene is possibly TRBD1 (5 bases). V lost 5 bases, J lost 7 bases, and 14 bases lay in between. CDR3 length: 13 residues. Looked up from germline, CDR1 is LGHDT and CDR2 is YNNKEL (reference sequence). The CDR3 DNA is TGTGCCAGCAGCGACACAGGAGTTCCTGGCTACACCTTC. It translates to CASSDTGVPGYTF.

This chain connects TRBV5-1 to TRBJ1-4; D is unresolved. V lost 0 bases and J lost 8, with 14 bases in between. Germline lookup yields CDR1 SGHRS and CDR2 YFSETQ. The CDR3 extends over 15 amino acids. As DNA, the CDR3 is TGCGCCAGCAGCTTGGCTCTGTCTGGAAGCGAAAAACTGTTTTTT. Protein: CASSLALSGSEKLFF.

The chain recombines TRBV25-1 with TRBJ1-1, with 7 bases that match TRBD1. Trimming removed 2 bases from V and 1 base from J; junction bases left unmatched: 4. Germline CDR1 MGHDK, CDR2 SYGVNS. This CDR3 is 15 amino acids long. Written as DNA, the CDR3 is TGTGCCAGCAGTGAACCCCGACAGGGGAACACTGAAGCTTTCTTT. It specifies CASSEPRQGNTEAFF. Full variable domain (remainder filled in from reference TRBV25-1 and TRBJ1-1): EADIYQTPRYLVIGTGKKITLECSQTMGHDKMYWYQQDPGMELHLIHYSYGVNSTEKGDLSSESTVSRIRTEHFPLTLESARPSHTSQYLCASSEPRQGNTEAFFGQGTRLTVV.

CDR3 residues: CASSFGQGNTEAFF. For the CDR3, the DNA is TGTGCCAGCAGCTTTGGACAGGGGAACACTGAAGCTTTCTTT. The chain employs TRBV5-4 and TRBJ1-1, with 8 bases lining up with TRBD1. J lost 1 base, V lost 2 bases, and 1 base had no gene match. CDR1 SGHNT and CDR2 YYREEE come from the germline V gene (reference sequence). CDR3 length: 14 residues.

The chain combines TRBV15 with TRBJ2-5; 7 bases are a match to TRBD1. After removal of 1 base from V and 0 bases from J, the junction contained 26 bases not matched to a gene. Germline V gene sequence: CDR1 LNHNV, CDR2 YYDKDF (reference sequence). This CDR3 spans 23 amino acids. CDR3 in amino acids: CATSRVPFSHGQVFSSYQETQYF. CDR3 nucleotides: TGTGCCACCAGCAGAGTCCCGTTTTCCCACGGACAGGTTTTTTCATCGTACCAAGAGACCCAGTACTTC.

V and J are TRBV19 and TRBJ2-1, with D maybe TRBD1 (6 bases). The ends were cut back, 7 bases at V and 1 base at J, with 17 bases in the middle. CDR1 is LNHDA, CDR2 SQIVND, per germline (reference sequence). The CDR3 loop spans 16 amino acids. The CDR3 here is CASKRTAVGSYNEQFF. CDR3 sequence (DNA): TGTGCCAGTAAGCGGACAGCTGTTGGGTCCTACAATGAGCAGTTCTTC.

The chain uses TRBV9 and TRBJ2-1; tentatively, D is TRBD1 or TRBD2 (6 bases each). The V gene lost 4 bases and the J gene lost 4 bases, with 18 bases spanning the gap. This CDR3 has 16 amino acids. The V gene's germline CDR1 is SGDLS and CDR2 YYNGEE. CDR3: CASSSGGGLRYNEQFF. CDR3 coding DNA: TGTGCCAGCAGCTCCGGAGGGGGGCTTAGATACAATGAGCAGTTCTTC.

The genes are TRBV13 and TRBJ2-2; 11 nucleotides line up with TRBD2. V gave up 5 bases and J gave up 5 bases; unmatched junction bases: 7. The CDR3 is 16 residues long. Germline CDR1 and CDR2: PRHDT and FYEKMQ (reference sequence). DNA of the CDR3: TGTGCCAGCAGCCTGACGGGACTAGCGGAAACCGGGGAGCTGTTTTTT. It codes for CASSLTGLAETGELFF.

This chain connects TRBV11-2 to TRBJ1-5; D is possibly TRBD1 (6 bases). Germline CDR1 reads SGHAT; CDR2 reads FQNNGV. V lost 1 base and J lost 12, with 16 bases in between. The CDR3 extends over 14 amino acids. CDR3 loop: CASSLGTARAHQHF. CDR3 bases: TGTGCCAGCAGCTTAGGGACAGCCCGAGCGCACCAGCATTTT.

The V call is TRBV24-1, the J call TRBJ2-3, with D unclear. The CDR3 consists of 15 residues. Germline CDR1 and CDR2: KGHDR and SFDVKD. V lost 3 bases and J 2 bases, leaving 11 bases between the germline ends. CDR3 DNA sequence: TGTGCCACCAGTGATAGTTTTTTTTCCACAGATACGCAGTATTTT. Amino acid sequence: CATSDSFFSTDTQYF.

This chain uses TRBV5-6 with TRBJ2-5, with 12 bases aligning to TRBD2. The ends lost 4 bases at V and 7 bases at J; junction bases unmatched: 5. In germline, CDR1 is SGHDT, CDR2 YYEEEE. The CDR3 spans 14 residues. CDR3: CASSLTSGSRTQYF. The CDR3 DNA follows: TGTGCCAGCAGCCTGACTAGCGGGAGTCGGACCCAGTACTTC.

The chain links TRBV19 to TRBJ2-1; possibly TRBD1 for D (5 bases). CDR1 LNHDA and CDR2 SQIVND come from the germline V gene (reference sequence). V lost 2 bases and J 0 bases, leaving 8 bases between the germline ends. The CDR3 spans 15 residues. The CDR3: CASSIQGNSYNEQFF. CDR3 nucleotide sequence: TGTGCCAGTAGTATACAGGGAAACTCCTACAATGAGCAGTTCTTC.

The V call is TRBV28, the J call TRBJ2-2, with TRBD1 identical over 7 bases. Germline CDR1 and CDR2: MDHEN and SYDVKM. This CDR3 has 16 amino acids. J gave up 2 bases and V 6 bases, and 9 bases lay outside the gene matches. This CDR3 is CASSGQAPRNTGELFF. CDR3 nucleotides: TGTGCCAGCAGCGGACAGGCTCCACGTAACACCGGGGAGCTGTTTTTT. Supplemented by reference TRBV28 and TRBJ2-2, the full variable domain reads DVKVTQSSRYLVKRTGEKVFLECVQDMDHENMFWYRQDPGLGLRLIYFSYDVKMKEKGDIPEGYSVSREKKERFSLILESASTNQTSMYLCASSGQAPRNTGELFFGEGSRLTVL.

This chain joins TRBV27 and TRBJ2-7; 7 nucleotides match TRBD1. The ends lost 1 base at V and 4 bases at J; junction bases unmatched: 7. The CDR3 loop spans 15 amino acids. Germline CDR1 is MNHEY and CDR2 is SMNVEV (reference sequence). The CDR3 region is CASSLYRGLGYEQYF. The CDR3 nucleotides read TGTGCCAGCAGTTTATACAGGGGTCTTGGGTACGAGCAGTACTTC.

The gene calls are TRBV5-1 and TRBJ2-2; D tentatively reads TRBD1 or TRBD2 (7 bases each). Trimming took 4 bases from V and 5 from J, leaving 18 bases between them. Germline V lookup: CDR1 SGHRS, CDR2 YFSETQ. The CDR3 is made up of 16 amino acids. The CDR3 is CASSPHPGGETGELFF. CDR3 nucleotides: TGCGCCAGCAGCCCCCACCCAGGGGGGGAAACCGGGGAGCTGTTTTTT. Filled out from reference TRBV5-1 and TRBJ2-2, the complete variable domain reads KAGVTQTPRYLIKTRGQQVTLSCSPISGHRSVSWYQQTPGQGLQFLFEYFSETQRNKGNFPGRFSGRQFSNSRSEMNVSTLELGDSALYLCASSPHPGGETGELFFGEGSRLTVL.

The rearrangement joins TRBV11-2 to TRBJ1-1; D not resolved. V shed 4 bases and J shed 1 base, with 13 bases lying between them. CDR1 is SGHAT and CDR2 is FQNNGV in the germline V gene. The CDR3 consists of 15 residues. The DNA of the CDR3 is TGTGCCAGCAGCTCTCTTACCGGGAAGAACACTGAAGCTTTCTTT. This translates into CASSSLTGKNTEAFF.

The chain recombines TRBV29-1 with TRBJ2-7; 10 bases are shared with TRBD2. Germline CDR1 SQVTM, CDR2 ANQGSEA. J gave up 5 bases and V 7 bases, and 8 bases lay outside the gene matches. The CDR3 is 13 residues long. CDR3 sequence reads: CSASGRGGHEQYF. CDR3 nucleotides: TGCAGCGCTAGCGGGAGAGGAGGACACGAGCAGTACTTC.

This clone has more than one count but fewer than ten. CDR3 bases: TGCGCCAGCCGCCGGGACATCAACACCGGGGAGCTGTTTTTT. This encodes CASRRDINTGELFF. The chain links TRBV10-1 to TRBJ2-2; D may be TRBD1 (6 bases). The CDR3 consists of 14 residues. Germline V gene sequence: CDR1 WNHNN, CDR2 SYGVQD (reference sequence). Deletions cut 8 bases from V and 2 bases from J, with 12 bases between.

The J gene is TRBJ2-3, the V gene TRBV5-1, with 8 bases identical to TRBD2. The germline V gene encodes CDR1 SGHRS and CDR2 YFSETQ. The CDR3 loop spans 17 amino acids. V lost 5 bases to trimming and J lost 5 bases; unmatched junction nucleotides: 16. CDR3: CASSPLSGRASGDTQYF. CDR3 nucleotides: TGCGCCAGCAGTCCACTTTCCGGGAGGGCCTCGGGAGATACGCAGTATTTT.

The chain carries TRBV28 and TRBJ2-5; no firm D call. Trimming pared 5 bases from V and 5 bases from J, leaving 9 bases between. Germline CDR1 reads MDHEN; CDR2 reads SYDVKM. The CDR3 has 12 amino acids. The CDR3 region is CASSLSGETQYF. CDR3 nucleotide sequence: TGTGCCAGCAGTCTGAGTGGGGAGACCCAGTACTTC.

This chain links TRBV28 with TRBJ1-2; the D gene is possibly TRBD1 (5 bases). The CDR3 length is 12 residues. Germline V gene sequence: CDR1 MDHEN, CDR2 SYDVKM. V dropped 7 bases and J dropped 6 bases, with 12 bases sitting between them. CDR3 in DNA: TGTGCCAGCAACCAGGGTTGGGATGGCTACACCTTC. Translated: CASNQGWDGYTF.

In DNA, the CDR3 is TGTGCCAGCAGCTCACTAGCGGGTCACTACAATGAGCAGTTCTTC. This translates into CASSSLAGHYNEQFF. J is TRBJ2-1 and V is TRBV7-3, with TRBD2 matching 9 bases. This CDR3 has 15 residues. Trimming at V came to 4 bases and at J to 3 bases, leaving 4 bases not matched to a gene. From germline, CDR1 is SGHTA and CDR2 FQGTGA.

The rearrangement joins TRBV6-6 to TRBJ1-1, with 7 nucleotides matching TRBD1. This CDR3 is 15 amino acids long. Germline trimming cut 6 bases from V and 5 bases from J; bases unmatched to any gene: 12. Germline lookup yields CDR1 MNHNY and CDR2 SVGAGI (reference sequence). The CDR3 protein is CASSPPGQSGTEAFF. The CDR3 DNA reads TGTGCCAGCAGCCCTCCGGGACAGAGTGGTACTGAAGCTTTCTTT.

The chain is built from TRBV5-1 and TRBJ2-7; 8 nucleotides line up with TRBD1. Trimming took 4 bases from V and 6 from J; bases not matched to a gene: 6. The CDR3 totals 13 residues. Germline lookup yields CDR1 SGHRS and CDR2 YFSETQ. The CDR3 nucleotides are TGCGCCAGCAGCCGGGGACAGGTATCCGAGCAGTACTTC. Protein: CASSRGQVSEQYF. The full variable domain, rest sourced from reference TRBV5-1 and TRBJ2-7, is KAGVTQTPRYLIKTRGQQVTLSCSPISGHRSVSWYQQTPGQGLQFLFEYFSETQRNKGNFPGRFSGRQFSNSRSEMNVSTLELGDSALYLCASSRGQVSEQYFGPGTRLTVT.